The clone carrying this T cell receptor beta chain showed up just once. What it recognizes is unknown. This sample stems from a study of cytomegalovirus exposure and HLA in healthy donors. The PCR employed 60 Vbeta primers together with 13 Jbeta primers. Sequencing used immunoSEQ multiplex PCR; TCRdb keeps in-frame clones, though not all of them. Counted here are 90,000 to 120,000 clones, over 75% occurring once; the ten biggest clones make up roughly 5.4%. Germline CDR1 is SGHRS and CDR2 is YFSETQ. The V gene end was trimmed by 0 bases and the J gene end by 6 bases; junction bases not matched to a gene: 3. The CDR3 is made up of 15 amino acids. Whole-study results and caveats: In a later analysis, at a false discovery rate of 0.05, fewer than 20,000 TCR beta sequences matched HLA alleles. In a later analysis, TCR beta V- and J-gene trimming showed a link to a missense DCLRE1C variant.

The chain joins TRBV5-1 to TRBJ2-2; 9 bases are a match to TRBD1. Sequencing was done on a sample of PBMCs. This TCR derives from a woman between 18 and 30 years old in good health and CMV-seropositive. This CDR3 is CASSLVGQGAGELFF. The DNA of the CDR3 is TGCGCCAGCAGCTTGGTGGGACAGGGTGCCGGGGAGCTGTTTTTT.